This T cell receptor beta chain derives from a study of T cell responses to AZD1222 COVID-19 vaccine. Whole-study results and caveats: After two AZD1222 doses, spike-specific TCR breadth and depth rose versus day 0. Only a handful of AZD1222 recipients, five to seven in all, had baseline seropositivity. Repertoire sampling occurred only after the peak T cell response.

The V and J ends lost 5 bases and 5 bases respectively, with 22 bases between them. CDR3 length: 17 amino acids. Germline lookup yields CDR1 SGHNT and CDR2 YENEEA. Assay: immunoSEQ multiplex PCR; the TCRdb copy retains only in-frame clones and omits some. Seen here are 120,000 to 150,000 clones, approximately 90% observed once, and the top ten hold around 2.8%. A remark on this clone: What it binds is not known.

This sequence joins TRBV11-3 and TRBJ2-1; D might be TRBD1 or TRBD2, each matching 7 bases. Sample: peripheral blood, taken on day 0 of MenACWY control vaccination. The clonotype was recovered from an adult in good health. The CDR3: CASSPRGRGQGNNEQFF. In DNA, the CDR3 is TGTGCCAGCAGCCCCCGGGGGAGGGGGCAGGGGAACAATGAGCAGTTCTTC.